Following are 7 T cell receptor beta chains from one sample sequenced in a study of TIL therapy for anti-PD-1-resistant metastatic lung cancer. Sequencing used immunoSEQ v3. Clones were read by immunoSEQ multiplex PCR, and TCRdb kept only the in-frame ones, dropping some. The sample has roughly 9,800 clones; about 55% are singletons. Time point given: pre-treatment sample, taken before nivolumab and TIL therapy. Pleural nodules or supraclavicular lymph nodes made up most of the excised metastases sampled. Sequences were derived from tumor tissue, sampled at baseline. Every receptor here comes from a person between 25 and 80 years old with non-small cell lung cancer.

The rearrangement links TRBV6-6 to TRBJ2-7; D is undetermined. V was trimmed by 10 bases and J by 4 bases, leaving 14 bases between them. The CDR3 sequence is 12 residues long. CDR1 is MNHNY and CDR2 is SVGAGI in the germline V gene (reference sequence). In DNA, the CDR3 is TGTGCCACCTTGGACGGGCGATACGAGCAGTACTTC. Translation: CATLDGRYEQYF.

This clone has just a few counts. The V and J genes are TRBV5-6 and TRBJ2-7; a possible D gene is TRBD2 (6 bases). Germline V gene lookup returns CDR1 SGHDT and CDR2 YYEEEE. The CDR3 totals 14 residues. V lost 4 bases and J lost 0, with 11 bases in between. The CDR3 DNA sequence: TGTGCCAGCAGCCCTAGCGTAGACTCCTACGAGCAGTACTTC. This sequence encodes CASSPSVDSYEQYF.

This clone has a handful of counts. The chain links TRBV30 to TRBJ1-2, with TRBD1 matching over 9 bases. The CDR3 is made up of 14 amino acids. After removal of 2 bases from V and 6 bases from J, the junction contained 7 bases not matched to a gene. Germline V lookup: CDR1 GTSNPN, CDR2 SVGIG (reference sequence). CDR3 region: CAWSTGGARNGYTF. CDR3 bases: TGTGCCTGGAGTACAGGGGGCGCGAGGAATGGCTACACCTTC.

The rearrangement uses TRBV11-2 and TRBJ2-7, with D unresolved. Trimming removed 0 bases from V and 0 bases from J, with 0 bases in between. Germline V gene lookup returns CDR1 SGHAT and CDR2 FQNNGV. The CDR3 is made up of 12 amino acids. CDR3 residues: CASSLDSYEQYF. For the CDR3, the DNA is TGTGCCAGCAGCTTAGACTCCTACGAGCAGTACTTC.

This clone was observed a handful of times. The chain combines TRBV5-1 with TRBJ2-5; 7 bases fit TRBD1. CDR1 and CDR2 (germline): SGHRS, YFSETQ. The ends lost 0 bases at V and 6 bases at J; junction bases unmatched: 11. The CDR3 sequence is 16 residues long. Here the CDR3 DNA reads TGCGCCAGCAGCTTGGCTCTTACAGGGGCGACGAAGACCCAGTACTTC. Its translation is CASSLALTGATKTQYF.

The chain couples TRBV4-1 to TRBJ2-5; a weak D match, TRBD2 (5 bases). The CDR3 covers 13 residues. V lost 2 bases to trimming and J lost 5 bases, with 9 bases between them. Germline assignment: CDR1 MGHRA and CDR2 YSYEKL. CDR3 nucleotide sequence: TGCGCCAGCAGCCAATTCCGAGGGGAGACCCAGTACTTC. The encoded protein is CASSQFRGETQYF.

The chain links TRBV2 to TRBJ1-6, with D possibly matching TRBD1 (5 bases). This CDR3 is built from 13 residues. Trimming shortened V by 6 bases and J by 6 bases, and 9 bases separated the two germline ends. Germline values: CDR1 SNHLY, CDR2 FYNNEI. CDR3 loop: CASSRDLNSPLHF. CDR3 DNA sequence: TGTGCCAGCAGCCGGGACCTTAATTCACCCCTCCACTTT. Full variable domain (remainder filled in from reference TRBV2 and TRBJ1-6): EPEVTQTPSHQVTQMGQEVILRCVPISNHLYFYWYRQILGQKVEFLVSFYNNEISEKSEIFDDQFSVERPDGSNFTLKIRSTKLEDSAMYFCASSRDLNSPLHFGNGTRLTVT.